Following are 30 T cell receptor beta chains from one sample sequenced in a study of T cells after yellow fever vaccination. TCRdb re-called the 5' RACE reads with MiXCR, one entry per CDR3 protein. Of about 500,000 distinct CDR3 sequences listed, approximately 16% are singletons. Specimen: PBMCs, collected about 5 days after the first yellow fever vaccination. The receptors stem from a man between 18 and 29 years old who received the YFV17D yellow fever vaccine.

The count of this clonotype is one. The junction differs from germline at one of its ends, possibly a read error. V gene TRBV7-2 combines with J gene TRBJ1-1; D ambiguous. Germline-derived CDR1 and CDR2 are SGHTA and FQGNSA. The CDR3 sequence is 13 residues long. CDR3 protein: CAGSRDPTTQAFF. CDR3 DNA: TGTGCCGGCAGCCGCGACCCCACCACTCAAGCTTTCTTT.

This clonotype was seen repeatedly, ten times or more. This chain uses TRBV20-1 with TRBJ2-3, with unresolved D. V gave up 3 bases and J gave up 3 bases, with 16 bases separating them. Germline V gene data show CDR1 as DFQATT and CDR2 as SNEGSKA (reference sequence). The CDR3 length is 15 residues. The CDR3 here is CSARAAEGITDTQYF. The CDR3 DNA sequence: TGCAGTGCTAGGGCAGCCGAAGGAATTACAGATACGCAGTATTTT.

This clonotype was recorded a few times. This chain joins TRBV7-9 and TRBJ1-1; 8 bases are a match to TRBD1. The CDR3 spans 14 residues. From germline, CDR1 is SEHNR and CDR2 FQNEAQ (reference sequence). V was pared by 6 bases and J by 2 bases, with 5 bases of the junction left unmatched. For the CDR3, the DNA is TGTGCCAGCAGTGACAGGGGTGCCAACACTGAAGCTTTCTTT. Translation: CASSDRGANTEAFF.

This clonotype was counted at least ten times. The chain carries TRBV5-6 and TRBJ1-1; TRBD1 matches 9 bases. CDR1 is SGHDT and CDR2 is YYEEEE in the germline V gene. Trimming at V came to 2 bases and at J to 1 base, leaving 3 bases not matched to a gene. The length of the CDR3 is 15 residues. The CDR3 nucleotides read TGTGCCAGCAGCTTAGGACAGGGGACGAACACTGAAGCTTTCTTT. It translates to CASSLGQGTNTEAFF.

The V and J genes are TRBV5-1 and TRBJ1-2, with TRBD1 matching over 8 bases. V trimming: 5 bases; J trimming: 4 bases; junction bases outside the gene matches: 10. The CDR3 is 15 residues long. Germline V gene sequence: CDR1 SGHRS, CDR2 YFSETQ. The CDR3 region is CASSLPDREAYGYTF. The CDR3 region has the DNA TGCGCCAGCAGTTTGCCGGACAGGGAGGCCTATGGCTACACCTTC. The full variable domain, completed using reference TRBV5-1 and TRBJ1-2, is KAGVTQTPRYLIKTRGQQVTLSCSPISGHRSVSWYQQTPGQGLQFLFEYFSETQRNKGNFPGRFSGRQFSNSRSEMNVSTLELGDSALYLCASSLPDREAYGYTFGSGTRLTVV.

This clonotype was observed a handful of times. The rearrangement uses TRBV5-1 and TRBJ1-1; D call uncertain. Germline V gene lookup returns CDR1 SGHRS and CDR2 YFSETQ. Trimming removed 2 bases at V and 3 bases at J, with 14 bases between. CDR3 size: 15 residues. CDR3 sequence (DNA): TGCGCCAGCAGCTTATTTTTGCGGGAAGACACTGAAGCTTTCTTT. Its translation: CASSLFLREDTEAFF.

The chain joins TRBV7-9 to TRBJ2-5; D uncertain. CDR3 size: 12 residues. CDR1 and CDR2 from the germline V gene are SEHNR and FQNEAQ (reference sequence). The V gene lost 3 bases and the J gene lost 4 bases, with 6 bases spanning the gap. CDR3 in DNA: TGTGCCAGCAGCTTTTTCAGAGAGACCCAGTACTTC. Translated: CASSFFRETQYF.

This clonotype was observed a handful of times. The chain is built from TRBV5-4 and TRBJ2-1, with no clear D. The CDR3 consists of 13 residues. V was shortened by 6 bases and J by 9 bases, with 16 bases between the two germline ends. Germline V gene data show CDR1 as SGHNT and CDR2 as YYREEE (reference sequence). The CDR3 bases are TGTGCCAGCAACGGCCCTTCGAGAGGTGAGCAGTTCTTC. It yields the protein CASNGPSRGEQFF. The whole variable domain, remainder taken from reference TRBV5-4 and TRBJ2-1, is ETGVTQSPTHLIKTRGQQVTLRCSSQSGHNTVSWYQQALGQGPQFIFQYYREEENGRGNFPPRFSGLQFPNYSSELNVNALELDDSALYLCASNGPSRGEQFFGPGTRLTVL.

There are a few counts of this clonotype. The J gene is TRBJ1-5, the V gene TRBV6-1; D is perhaps TRBD1 (5 bases). Trimming left V 3 bases short and J 1 base short, with 13 bases between. Germline CDR1 MNHNS, CDR2 SASEGT. The CDR3 has 16 amino acids. Here the CDR3 reads CASSEPRAGSNQPQHF. The CDR3 nucleotides read TGTGCCAGCAGTGAGCCCCGGGCAGGGAGCAATCAGCCCCAGCATTTT.

This clonotype has more than one count but fewer than ten. The chain links TRBV12-3 or TRBV12-4 to TRBJ2-4, with D unresolved. Trimming stripped 10 bases from V and 0 bases from J, with 7 bases between. CDR3 length: 12 amino acids. CDR3 in amino acids: CATSLAKNIQYF. The CDR3 nucleotides read TGTGCCACCTCTTTAGCCAAAAACATTCAGTACTTC.

The chain uses TRBV6-1 and TRBJ1-2; no clear D. The CDR3 is made up of 16 amino acids. Per germline, CDR1 MNHNS and CDR2 SASEGT. The ends were cut back, 1 base at V and 3 bases at J, with 15 bases in the middle. DNA of the CDR3: TGTGCCAGCAGTGAAGTCCCCCAGGCTGTCGACTATGGCTACACCTTC. Residues: CASSEVPQAVDYGYTF.

V and J are TRBV20-1 and TRBJ1-6, with D perhaps TRBD1 (6 bases). Germline V CDR1 and CDR2: DFQATT, SNEGSKA (reference sequence). This CDR3 comprises 13 residues. V was clipped by 6 bases and J by 8 bases, with 14 bases between them. CDR3 loop: CSARIRGHSPLHF. The CDR3 coding sequence is TGCAGTGCCAGGATCAGGGGCCATTCACCCCTCCACTTT.

V usage is TRBV5-1 and J usage is TRBJ2-7, with TRBD1 identical over 7 bases. The CDR3 consists of 15 residues. Germline CDR1 is SGHRS and CDR2 is YFSETQ. The ends lost 4 bases at V and 4 bases at J; junction bases unmatched: 11. This CDR3 reads CASSTPGQPRYEQYF. The DNA for the CDR3 is TGCGCCAGCAGCACACCGGGACAGCCTCGGTACGAGCAGTACTTC.

This clonotype was counted ten times or more. The rearrangement links TRBV7-2 to TRBJ2-1; D is unclear. The CDR3 sequence is 12 residues long. Trimming removed 1 base from V and 7 bases from J, with 5 bases in between. Looked up from germline, CDR1 is SGHTA and CDR2 is FQGNSA. CDR3 region: CASSLDLNEQFF. The CDR3 coding sequence is TGTGCCAGCAGCTTAGATCTGAATGAGCAGTTCTTC.

V usage is TRBV27 and J usage is TRBJ1-1, with D unresolved. Trimming removed 0 bases at V and 4 bases at J, with 12 bases between. The length of the CDR3 is 15 residues. CDR1 is MNHEY, CDR2 SMNVEV, per germline (reference sequence). CDR3 DNA sequence: TGTGCCAGCAGTTTATCCAGGTTGGTTCGCACTGAAGCTTTCTTT. It encodes CASSLSRLVRTEAFF.

This clonotype was found a few times. The rearrangement joins TRBV7-9 to TRBJ2-2; tentatively, D is TRBD1 or TRBD2 (5 bases each). V was cut by 3 bases and J by 2 bases, with 10 bases left in between. From germline, CDR1 is SEHNR and CDR2 FQNEAQ (reference sequence). The CDR3 totals 15 residues. CDR3 amino acids: CASSLGPINTGELFF. Written as DNA, the CDR3 is TGTGCCAGCAGCTTGGGACCCATCAACACCGGGGAGCTGTTTTTT.

The rearrangement uses TRBV5-6 and TRBJ2-7, with 8 nucleotides matching TRBD2. The length of the CDR3 is 14 residues. The junction had 12 bases not matched to a gene; V was cut back by 1 base and J by 12 bases. From germline, CDR1 is SGHDT and CDR2 YYEEEE. CDR3 protein: CASSLYFDGLAGYV. CDR3 sequence (DNA): TGTGCCAGCAGCTTGTACTTCGACGGACTAGCCGGGTACGTC.

The table lists this clonotype with a few counts. The V call is TRBV4-3, the J call TRBJ2-3; D not certain. Germline values: CDR1 LGHNA, CDR2 YSLEER. V shed 4 bases and J shed 6 bases, with 11 bases lying between them. The CDR3 has 13 residues. The CDR3 reads CASSPSFADTQYF. As DNA, the CDR3 is TGCGCCAGCAGCCCATCCTTTGCGGATACGCAGTATTTT.

The chain links TRBV5-4 to TRBJ2-5, with TRBD2 matching over 7 bases. In germline, CDR1 is SGHNT, CDR2 YYREEE (reference sequence). CDR3 size: 15 residues. V lost 4 bases to trimming and J lost 7 bases; unmatched junction nucleotides: 13. CDR3 DNA: TGTGCCAGCAGCAGCGCTAGCGGCTCTCCGGGGACCCAGTACTTC. Translated, it gives CASSSASGSPGTQYF.

This clonotype turned up a few times. The chain combines TRBV4-1 with TRBJ2-7, with 12 positions matching TRBD1. V was pared by 3 bases and J by 5 bases, with 2 bases of the junction left unmatched. In germline, CDR1 is MGHRA, CDR2 YSYEKL. The CDR3 runs 14 residues. The CDR3 DNA sequence: TGCGCCAGCAGCCAGGGGACAGGGGGCAACGAGCAGTACGTC. Amino acids: CASSQGTGGNEQYV.

Many counts were recorded for this clonotype. The chain recombines TRBV18 with TRBJ1-1, with a possible D match to TRBD1 (6 bases). Trimming took 10 bases from V and 1 from J, leaving 16 bases between them. Germline V CDR1 and CDR2: KGHSH, LQKENI. CDR3 size: 14 residues. The CDR3 spells CATTGGGPNTEAFF. The CDR3 DNA is TGTGCCACTACCGGGGGGGGGCCGAACACTGAAGCTTTCTTT.

The chain links TRBV10-3 to TRBJ1-5, with D perhaps matching TRBD1 (6 bases). CDR3 length: 15 residues. The V end was cut by 2 bases, the J end by 2 bases, with 10 bases between. Germline V gives CDR1 ENHRY, CDR2 SYGVKD. CDR3 in amino acids: CAISEAGGGNQPQHF. The CDR3 nucleotides are TGTGCCATCAGTGAGGCGGGGGGCGGCAATCAGCCCCAGCATTTT.

The chain has TRBV20-1 and TRBJ1-4; maybe TRBD1 (6 bases). The CDR3 has 14 amino acids. The germline V gene has CDR1 DFQATT and CDR2 SNEGSKA (reference sequence). The V end was cut by 0 bases, the J end by 4 bases, with 9 bases between. The CDR3 here is CSARDFRGNEKLFF. The CDR3 DNA reads as TGCAGTGCTAGAGATTTCAGGGGTAATGAAAAACTGTTTTTT.

The chain joins TRBV7-2 to TRBJ1-6; weak D call: TRBD1 (5 bases). CDR3 length: 14 amino acids. V gave up 2 bases and J gave up 8 bases, with 10 bases separating them. Germline-derived CDR1 and CDR2 are SGHTA and FQGNSA. The CDR3 loop reads CASSLQGLHSPLHF. CDR3 bases: TGTGCCAGCAGCTTACAGGGTCTCCATTCACCCCTCCACTTT.

This clonotype turned up a few times. This chain uses TRBV28 with TRBJ1-5; D uncertain. The CDR3 is 15 residues long. Germline CDR1 MDHEN, CDR2 SYDVKM. Trimming shortened V by 7 bases and J by 0 bases, and 13 bases separated the two germline ends. The CDR3 protein is CASTPGGISNQPQHF. The DNA of the CDR3 is TGTGCCAGCACCCCTGGCGGGATTAGCAATCAGCCCCAGCATTTT.

The chain uses TRBV6-5 and TRBJ1-5, with D perhaps matching TRBD1 (6 bases). Germline V lookup: CDR1 MNHEY, CDR2 SVGAGI. V was pared by 6 bases and J by 4 bases, with 13 bases between. This CDR3 contains 14 residues. DNA for the CDR3: TGTGCCAGCAGATTAGTAGGGGGAAATCAGCCCCAGCATTTT. Translated: CASRLVGGNQPQHF.

The chain has TRBV28 and TRBJ1-2, with D possibly TRBD1 on 5 matching bases. The V gene lost 3 bases and the J gene lost 8 bases, with 13 bases spanning the gap. CDR3 length: 13 amino acids. The V gene's germline CDR1 is MDHEN and CDR2 SYDVKM. For the CDR3, the DNA is TGTGCCAGCAGTTTGACAGACCTATGGGGCTACACCTTC. It codes for CASSLTDLWGYTF.

The gene calls are TRBV20-1 and TRBJ2-1; D may correspond to TRBD1 or TRBD2 (5 bases each). Trimming pared 3 bases from V and 0 bases from J, leaving 15 bases between. The CDR3 loop spans 16 amino acids. CDR1 and CDR2 (germline): DFQATT, SNEGSKA (reference sequence). The CDR3 here is CSARFAGGSSYNEQFF. CDR3 nucleotide sequence: TGCAGTGCTAGGTTCGCTGGGGGTAGCTCCTACAATGAGCAGTTCTTC.

This clonotype was recorded at least ten times. The chain is built from TRBV5-1 and TRBJ2-2; the D is unclear. V shed 8 bases and J shed 1 base, with 6 bases lying between them. Germline V CDR1 and CDR2: SGHRS, YFSETQ. This CDR3 is 12 amino acids long. The CDR3 loop is CASSRNTGELFF. CDR3 nucleotide sequence: TGCGCCAGTTCAAGGAACACCGGGGAGCTGTTTTTT.

In its sample, this clonotype was seen many times. The rearrangement joins TRBV7-3 to TRBJ1-1; 7 bases fit TRBD1. With 6 bases clipped from V and 3 bases from J, the junction kept 4 bases outside the gene matches. CDR1 is SGHTA and CDR2 is FQGTGA in the germline V gene. The length of the CDR3 is 13 residues. This CDR3 reads CASRRQGDTEAFF. CDR3 DNA: TGTGCCAGCAGAAGACAGGGAGACACTGAAGCTTTCTTT.